This T cell receptor (beta chain) was captured in a study of blood T cell repertoires in COVID-19. Study at large: Sources were T cells, B-cell-depleted T cells, or PBMCs; the material itself was cDNA or gDNA.

TCRdb's table, derived via immunoSEQ multiplex PCR, lists solely in-frame clones and lacks some. Counted here are 200,000 to 300,000 clones, roughly 86% occurring once; the ten biggest clones make up over 2%. CDR1 MNHEY and CDR2 SVGAGI come from the germline V gene. The CDR3 extends over 14 amino acids. V lost 10 bases and J 0 bases, leaving 13 bases between the germline ends. The sequence derives from a woman in her fifties or sixties who had recovered from COVID-19. Sequenced input: PBMCs or T cells enriched from blood (not recorded which). The V call is TRBV6-5, the J call TRBJ1-5; weak D call: TRBD1 (6 bases). The CDR3 region has the DNA TGTGCCACCAGAGACAGGAATAGCAATCAGCCCCAGCATTTT. It yields the protein CATRDRNSNQPQHF.